The 21 T cell receptor beta chains given below trace back to one sample, sequenced in a study of blood T cell repertoires in COVID-19. Generated by immunoSEQ multiplex PCR, the TCRdb table keeps only in-frame clones and is missing some. The sample includes 350,000 to 450,000 clones, around 90% of them seen just once. Source material: peripheral blood. The receptor source for this set is a man aged 40-55 years with acute or convalescent COVID-19.

The chain links TRBV7-3 to TRBJ2-2; no clear D gene. Between the trimmed V and J ends, which lost 0 bases and 0 bases, there was a span of 5 bases. Germline lookup yields CDR1 SGHTA and CDR2 FQGTGA. CDR3 length: 15 amino acids. CDR3 DNA: TGTGCCAGCAGCTTAACAACAGCGAACACCGGGGAGCTGTTTTTT. This gives the protein CASSLTTANTGELFF.

V usage is TRBV30 and J usage is TRBJ2-2, with 8 bases identical to TRBD2. Trimming took 7 bases from V and 7 from J; bases not matched to a gene: 14. Per the germline V gene, CDR1 is GTSNPN and CDR2 is SVGIG (reference sequence). The CDR3 has 15 amino acids. This CDR3 is CASDPLAGLVGELFF. The CDR3 DNA reads as TGTGCCTCAGACCCCTTAGCGGGGTTAGTCGGGGAGCTGTTTTTT.

The chain joins TRBV27 to TRBJ2-7; 7 positions agree with TRBD1. The germline gives CDR1 MNHEY, CDR2 SMNVEV (reference sequence). This CDR3 region has 15 residues. V gave up 5 bases and J gave up 4 bases; unmatched junction bases: 11. The CDR3: CASSPAGTAPYEQYF. The CDR3 DNA reads TGTGCCAGCAGTCCAGCCGGGACAGCTCCTTACGAGCAGTACTTC.

The V call is TRBV30, the J call TRBJ1-2; 7 nucleotides match TRBD1. V was pared by 6 bases and J by 3 bases, with 13 bases of the junction left unmatched. The germline V gene encodes CDR1 GTSNPN and CDR2 SVGIG (reference sequence). The CDR3 extends over 15 amino acids. CDR3 loop: CACNAGTAGHYGYTF. The CDR3, as DNA: TGTGCCTGTAACGCCGGGACAGCGGGCCACTATGGCTACACCTTC. Full variable domain (missing parts from reference TRBV30 and TRBJ1-2): SQTIHQWPATLVQPVGSPLSLECTVEGTSNPNLYWYRQAAGRGLQLLFYSVGIGQISSEVPQNLSASRPQDRQFILSSKKLLLSDSGFYLCACNAGTAGHYGYTFGSGTRLTVV.

J is TRBJ2-7 and V is TRBV15; D might be TRBD2 (5 bases). The CDR3 extends over 10 amino acids. Between the trimmed V and J ends, which lost 9 bases and 4 bases, there was a span of 7 bases. Germline V CDR1 and CDR2: LNHNV, YYDKDF (reference sequence). For the CDR3, the DNA is TGTGCCACTCGGGGTTACGAGCAGTACTTC. Translating gives CATRGYEQYF.

CDR3 sequence (DNA): TGTGCCAGTAGTAGCGGGAGGGGAACCTACGAGCAGTACTTC. The encoded protein is CASSSGRGTYEQYF. This chain joins TRBV19 and TRBJ2-7, with TRBD2 matching over 9 bases. J gave up 2 bases and V 4 bases, and 3 bases lay outside the gene matches. Germline CDR1 LNHDA, CDR2 SQIVND (reference sequence). The CDR3 covers 14 residues.

The rearrangement uses TRBV11-2 and TRBJ1-2; 7 bases line up with TRBD1. The V gene end was trimmed by 5 bases and the J gene end by 8 bases; junction bases not matched to a gene: 14. The V gene's germline CDR1 is SGHAT and CDR2 FQNNGV. This CDR3 has 15 amino acids. The CDR3 spells CASSQKPRDSKGYTF. Here the CDR3 DNA reads TGTGCCAGCAGCCAAAAGCCCCGGGACAGTAAAGGCTACACCTTC.

The chain employs TRBV5-1 and TRBJ1-6, with TRBD1 identical over 7 bases. Losses at the gene ends were 4 bases for V and 6 bases for J; bases not matched to a gene: 4. The CDR3 is 14 residues long. Per germline, CDR1 SGHRS and CDR2 YFSETQ. The CDR3 DNA reads TGCGCCAGCAGCAGGGGACAGACTAATTCACCCCTCCACTTT. It encodes CASSRGQTNSPLHF.

This sequence joins TRBV4-2 and TRBJ2-7; 10 bases fit TRBD2. CDR1 is LGHNA, CDR2 YNFKEQ, per germline. This CDR3 region has 16 residues. With V trimmed by 3 bases and J by 0 bases, 5 bases remained unmatched. CDR3 region: CASSQGTSGDSYEQYF. The CDR3 DNA follows: TGTGCCAGCAGCCAGGGAACTAGCGGGGACTCCTACGAGCAGTACTTC.

The V and J genes are TRBV14 and TRBJ1-4; D uncertain. The CDR3 is made up of 16 amino acids. Per the germline V gene, CDR1 is SGHDN and CDR2 is FVKESK. V lost 1 base, J lost 3 bases, and 12 bases lay in between. The CDR3 is CASSQAGWAANEKLFF. The CDR3 nucleotides are TGTGCCAGCAGCCAAGCGGGATGGGCAGCTAATGAAAAACTGTTTTTT. The variable domain in full, with the rest retrieved from reference TRBV14 and TRBJ1-4, is EAGVTQFPSHSVIEKGQTVTLRCDPISGHDNLYWYRRVMGKEIKFLLHFVKESKQDESGMPNNRFLAERTGGTYSTLKVQPAELEDSGVYFCASSQAGWAANEKLFFGSGTQLSVL.

This sequence joins TRBV7-2 and TRBJ1-1, with a tentative D call TRBD1 (6 bases). Germline V gene sequence: CDR1 SGHTA, CDR2 FQGNSA. Trimming removed 1 base from V and 5 bases from J, with 11 bases in between. This CDR3 is built from 14 residues. In DNA, the CDR3 is TGTGCCAGCAGCTTAGTGGTTCAGGGGACTGAAGCTTTCTTT. This codes for CASSLVVQGTEAFF. The full variable domain, rest sourced from reference TRBV7-2 and TRBJ1-1, is GAGVSQSPSNKVTEKGKDVELRCDPISGHTALYWYRQSLGQGLEFLIYFQGNSAPDKSGLPSDRFSAERTGGSVSTLTIQRTQQEDSAVYLCASSLVVQGTEAFFGQGTRLTVV.

CDR3 region: CASSQENTFYEQYF. In DNA, the CDR3 is TGCGCCAGCAGCCAAGAAAACACCTTCTACGAGCAGTACTTC. V gene TRBV4-1 combines with J gene TRBJ2-7, with D unresolved. This CDR3 contains 14 residues. V was cut by 0 bases and J by 3 bases, with 9 bases left in between. The germline V gene has CDR1 MGHRA and CDR2 YSYEKL.

This chain joins TRBV28 and TRBJ1-2; D is possibly TRBD1 (5 bases). The CDR3 is made up of 14 amino acids. In germline, CDR1 is MDHEN, CDR2 SYDVKM. Trimming pared 2 bases from V and 5 bases from J, leaving 12 bases between. Here the CDR3 reads CASSLRRQGYGYTF. The CDR3 DNA follows: TGTGCCAGCAGTTTAAGGCGGCAGGGTTATGGCTACACCTTC.

The chain recombines TRBV3-1 (or the pseudogene TRBV3-2) with TRBJ2-1, with TRBD2 matching over 12 bases. Germline V CDR1 and CDR2: LGHDT, YNNKEL (reference sequence). The V gene end was trimmed by 3 bases and the J gene end by 1 base; junction bases not matched to a gene: 10. This CDR3 is 19 amino acids long. CDR3 sequence (DNA): TGTGCCAGCAGCCATCGTGGGGCTAGCGGGGGGGGTTCCTACAATGAGCAGTTCTTC. The encoded protein is CASSHRGASGGGSYNEQFF.

The rearrangement joins TRBV14 to TRBJ1-2, with TRBD1 matching over 7 bases. The CDR3 runs 16 residues. V trimming: 4 bases; J trimming: 7 bases; junction bases outside the gene matches: 15. The germline V gene has CDR1 SGHDN and CDR2 FVKESK. CDR3 loop: CASSRQVFEGAGGYTF. CDR3 coding DNA: TGTGCCAGCAGCCGCCAAGTCTTCGAGGGGGCCGGTGGCTACACCTTC.

The V and J genes are TRBV9 and TRBJ2-1; 10 bases are a match to TRBD2. CDR1 is SGDLS, CDR2 YYNGEE, per germline. This CDR3 has 15 amino acids. The V gene end was trimmed by 5 bases and the J gene end by 6 bases; junction bases not matched to a gene: 8. This chain's CDR3 is CASRNPGTSVNEQFF. The CDR3 region has the DNA TGTGCCAGCAGGAACCCCGGGACTAGCGTCAATGAGCAGTTCTTC.

As to this clone: The same CDR3 arises from other DNA sequences in this sample as well. V gene TRBV18 combines with J gene TRBJ2-7; TRBD1 aligns across 8 bases. Germline CDR1 is KGHSH and CDR2 is LQKENI. After removal of 2 bases from V and 0 bases from J, the junction contained 0 bases not matched to a gene. The CDR3 covers 14 residues. CDR3 DNA: TGTGCCAGCTCACCAGGACAGGGCTCCTACGAGCAGTACTTC. Protein sequence: CASSPGQGSYEQYF. The full variable domain, with the rest looked up from reference TRBV18 and TRBJ2-7, is NAGVMQNPRHLVRRRGQEARLRCSPMKGHSHVYWYRQLPEEGLKFMVYLQKENIIDESGMPKERFSAEFPKEGPSILRIQQVVRGDSAAYFCASSPGQGSYEQYFGPGTRLTVT.

This chain links TRBV27 with TRBJ2-7; 7 nucleotides line up with TRBD2. CDR1 is MNHEY and CDR2 is SMNVEV in the germline V gene (reference sequence). Losses at the gene ends were 8 bases for V and 0 bases for J; bases not matched to a gene: 4. The CDR3 totals 13 residues. The CDR3 DNA sequence: TGTGCCAGCGGGCGCGGGGGCTCCTACGAGCAGTACTTC. This encodes CASGRGGSYEQYF.

The chain carries TRBV7-9 and TRBJ2-7, with 12 nucleotides matching TRBD1. This CDR3 has 15 residues. From germline, CDR1 is SEHNR and CDR2 FQNEAQ (reference sequence). J lost 6 bases, V lost 5 bases, and 8 bases had no gene match. In DNA form, the CDR3 reads TGTGCCAGCAGCCAACTCCGGGACAGGGGGCGCGAGCAGTACTTC. Protein product: CASSQLRDRGREQYF.

The rearrangement joins TRBV9 to TRBJ1-6; the D is unclear. The CDR3 is 18 amino acids. Trimming removed 4 bases from V and 0 bases from J, with 17 bases in between. Germline CDR1 reads SGDLS; CDR2 reads YYNGEE. The CDR3 bases are TGTGCCAGCAGCCAGGCGGGAGCATCAAGCTCCTATAATTCACCCCTCCACTTT. The encoded protein is CASSQAGASSSYNSPLHF. The entire variable domain, with the rest obtained from reference TRBV9 and TRBJ1-6, is as follows: DSGVTQTPKHLITATGQRVTLRCSPRSGDLSVYWYQQSLDQGLQFLIQYYNGEERAKGNILERFSAQQFPDLHSELNLSSLELGDSALYFCASSQAGASSSYNSPLHFGNGTRLTVT.

The chain uses TRBV13 and TRBJ1-3; D is unclear. In germline, CDR1 is PRHDT, CDR2 FYEKMQ (reference sequence). The CDR3 sequence is 15 residues long. Deletions cut 0 bases from V and 0 bases from J, with 6 bases between. The CDR3 protein is CASSLGLSSGNTIYF. The DNA for the CDR3 is TGTGCCAGCAGCTTAGGATTATCCTCTGGAAACACCATATATTTT.